This TCR beta chain was sequenced during a study of blood T cell repertoires in COVID-19. Background on the study: COVID-19 samples, acute and convalescent, were from the United States, Italy and Spain. Sources were T cells, B-cell-depleted T cells, or PBMCs; the material itself was cDNA or gDNA.

This clone was observed a few times. This CDR3 is 14 amino acids long. V gave up 4 bases and J gave up 8 bases; unmatched junction bases: 8. From germline, CDR1 is SGHKS and CDR2 YYEKEE (reference sequence). Produced via immunoSEQ multiplex PCR; TCRdb's table is partial and in-frame only. The sample lists around 160,000 clones; approximately 80% were seen once. The specimen sequenced was peripheral blood. The rearrangement uses TRBV5-5 and TRBJ1-4; TRBD1 aligns across 7 bases. The clonotype comes from a human donor with acute or convalescent COVID-19. The donor label of this sample is uncertain. Written as DNA, the CDR3 is TGTGCCAGCAGCGCGGGGACAGTCGGCGAAAAACTGTTTTTT. Protein sequence: CASSAGTVGEKLFF.